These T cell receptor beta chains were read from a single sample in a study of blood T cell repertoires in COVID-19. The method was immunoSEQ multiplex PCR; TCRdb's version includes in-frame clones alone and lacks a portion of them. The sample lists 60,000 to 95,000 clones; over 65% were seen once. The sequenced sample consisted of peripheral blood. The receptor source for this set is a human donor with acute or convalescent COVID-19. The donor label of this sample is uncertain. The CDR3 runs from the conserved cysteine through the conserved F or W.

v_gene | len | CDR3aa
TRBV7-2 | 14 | CASSPIGREGAQYF
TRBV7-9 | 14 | CASSFSQGVYGYTF
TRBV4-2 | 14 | CASSQDLAKNIQYF
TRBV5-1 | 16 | CASSLSPGSSNSPLHF
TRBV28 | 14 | CASRPYQINSPLHF
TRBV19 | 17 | CASSPKDSQGPGNEQFF
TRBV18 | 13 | CASSPAPHQPQHF
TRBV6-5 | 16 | CASSYSGLAAGNEQFF
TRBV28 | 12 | CASNQGLQPQHF
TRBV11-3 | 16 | CASSSRTSGRRNEQFF
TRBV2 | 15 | CASSVNAGGLHEQFF
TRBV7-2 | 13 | CASSWTSGREQYF
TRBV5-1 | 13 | CASSLTGYETQYF
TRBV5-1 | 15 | CASSGGSFSRPEAFF
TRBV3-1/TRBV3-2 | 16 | CASSQGDSLNNYGYTF
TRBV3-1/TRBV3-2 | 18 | CASSQTLAPFPEKDTQYF
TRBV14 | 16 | CASSQEGQGGGYGYTF
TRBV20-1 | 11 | CSAPRVTEAFF
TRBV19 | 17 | CASSAGRTGLADNEQFF
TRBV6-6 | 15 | CASSSNPGVNNEQYF
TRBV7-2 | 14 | CASSLVGQGAEAFF
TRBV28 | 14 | CASSFQGALEKLFF
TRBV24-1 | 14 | CATSDTRSAATQYF
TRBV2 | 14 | CASRAQQYQETQYF
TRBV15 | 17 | CATSRDLAARRDNEQFF
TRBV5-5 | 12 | CASSLAAYEQYF
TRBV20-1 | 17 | CSASPVGSLALLYTQYF
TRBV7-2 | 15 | CASSPQLERRYGYTF
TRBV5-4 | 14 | CASSHSGGAGELFF
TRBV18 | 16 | CASSPVDSGVGNTIYF
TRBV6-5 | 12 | CASSSGHNTQYF
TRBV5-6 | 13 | CASSLGGDYGYTF
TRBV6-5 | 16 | CASSSSRTGGQETQYF
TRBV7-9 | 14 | CASSLEGRGTEAFF
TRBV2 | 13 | CASSGGQIGPQHF
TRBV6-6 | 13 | CASTPVNTDTQYF
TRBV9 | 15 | CASSVGPGSGNEQFF
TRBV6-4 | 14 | CATKRAGGDYEQYF
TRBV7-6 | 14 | CASSGPMGARTQYF
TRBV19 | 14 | CASNRRGLQEKLFF
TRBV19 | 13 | CASTPGQNYGYTF
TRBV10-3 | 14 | CAISDSSGANVLTF
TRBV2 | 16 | CASSRGGTTYNSPLHF
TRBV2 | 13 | CASSVTGGEKLFF
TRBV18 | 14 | CASSLDRVNSPLHF
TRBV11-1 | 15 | CASSNRGAGANVLTF
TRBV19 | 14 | CASSSQSPSYGYTF
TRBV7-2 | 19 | CASSLGVRGLSHGGEKLFF